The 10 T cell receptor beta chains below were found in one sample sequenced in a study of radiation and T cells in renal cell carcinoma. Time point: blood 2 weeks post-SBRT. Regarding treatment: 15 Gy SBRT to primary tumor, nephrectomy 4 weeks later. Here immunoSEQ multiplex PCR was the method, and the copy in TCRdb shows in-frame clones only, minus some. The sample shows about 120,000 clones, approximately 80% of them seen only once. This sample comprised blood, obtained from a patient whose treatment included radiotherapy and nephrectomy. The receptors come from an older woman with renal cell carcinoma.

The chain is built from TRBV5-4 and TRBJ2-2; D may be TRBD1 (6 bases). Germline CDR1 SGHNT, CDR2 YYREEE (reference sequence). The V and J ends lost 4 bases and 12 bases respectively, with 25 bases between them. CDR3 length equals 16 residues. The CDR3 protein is CASSSYPRTVGNKLFF. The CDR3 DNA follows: TGTGCCAGCAGCAGCTACCCTCGGACAGTGGGCAATAAGCTGTTTTTT.

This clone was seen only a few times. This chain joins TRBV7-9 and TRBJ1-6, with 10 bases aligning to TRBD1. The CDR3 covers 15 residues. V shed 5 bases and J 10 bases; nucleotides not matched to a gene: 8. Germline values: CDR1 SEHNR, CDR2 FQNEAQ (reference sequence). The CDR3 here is CASSARGQGSSPLHF. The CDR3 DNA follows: TGTGCCAGCAGCGCGAGGGGACAGGGGTCCTCACCCCTCCACTTT.

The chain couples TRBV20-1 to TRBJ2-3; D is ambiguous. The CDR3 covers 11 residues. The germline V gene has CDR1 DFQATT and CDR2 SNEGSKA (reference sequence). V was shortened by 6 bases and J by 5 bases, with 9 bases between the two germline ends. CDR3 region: CSARHGDTQYF. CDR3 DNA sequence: TGCAGTGCCAGACATGGAGATACGCAGTATTTT.

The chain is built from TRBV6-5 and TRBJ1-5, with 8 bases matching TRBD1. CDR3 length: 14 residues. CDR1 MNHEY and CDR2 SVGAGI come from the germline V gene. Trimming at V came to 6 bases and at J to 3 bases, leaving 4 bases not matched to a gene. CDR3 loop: CASSPGGHNQPQHF. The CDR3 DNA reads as TGTGCCAGCAGCCCAGGGGGCCACAATCAGCCCCAGCATTTT.

The CDR3 region is CASRGGTYEQYF. The CDR3 DNA follows: TGTGCCAGCCGGGGGGGGACCTACGAGCAGTACTTC. The chain employs TRBV6-6 and TRBJ2-7, with TRBD2 identical over 8 bases. Trimming cost V 8 bases and J 2 bases; bases outside gene matches: 2. The CDR3 sequence is 12 residues long. Germline-derived CDR1 and CDR2 are MNHNY and SVGAGI (reference sequence).

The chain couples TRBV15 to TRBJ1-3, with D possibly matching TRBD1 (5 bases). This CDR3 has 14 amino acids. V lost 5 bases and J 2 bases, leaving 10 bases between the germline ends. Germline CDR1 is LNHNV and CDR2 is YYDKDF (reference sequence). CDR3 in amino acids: CATSRQQAGNTIYF. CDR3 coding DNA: TGTGCCACCAGCCGACAGCAGGCTGGAAACACCATATATTTT.

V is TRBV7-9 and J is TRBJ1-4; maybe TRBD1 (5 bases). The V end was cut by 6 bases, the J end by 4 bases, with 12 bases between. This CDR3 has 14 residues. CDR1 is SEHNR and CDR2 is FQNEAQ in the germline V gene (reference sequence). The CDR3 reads CASRPGTFNEKLFF. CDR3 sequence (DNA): TGTGCCAGCAGACCAGGGACGTTTAATGAAAAACTGTTTTTT.

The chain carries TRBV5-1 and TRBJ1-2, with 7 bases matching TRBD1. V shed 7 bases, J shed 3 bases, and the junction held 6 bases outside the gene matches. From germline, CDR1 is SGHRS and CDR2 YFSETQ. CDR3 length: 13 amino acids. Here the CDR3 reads CASSETGDYGYTF. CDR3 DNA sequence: TGCGCCAGCTCCGAAACAGGGGACTATGGCTACACCTTC.

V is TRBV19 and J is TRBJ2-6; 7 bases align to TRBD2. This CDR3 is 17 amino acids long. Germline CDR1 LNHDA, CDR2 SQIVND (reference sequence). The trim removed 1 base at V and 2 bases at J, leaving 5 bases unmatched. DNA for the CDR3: TGTGCCAGTAGTATAGTCAAGGGGAGGGCTGGGGCCAACGTCCTGACTTTC. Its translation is CASSIVKGRAGANVLTF.

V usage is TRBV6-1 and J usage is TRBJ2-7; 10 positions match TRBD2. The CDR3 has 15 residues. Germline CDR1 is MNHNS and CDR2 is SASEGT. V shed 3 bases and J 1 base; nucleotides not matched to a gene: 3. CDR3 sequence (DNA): TGTGCCAGCAGTGACCGGACTAGCGGATCCTACGAGCAGTACTTC. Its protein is CASSDRTSGSYEQYF.